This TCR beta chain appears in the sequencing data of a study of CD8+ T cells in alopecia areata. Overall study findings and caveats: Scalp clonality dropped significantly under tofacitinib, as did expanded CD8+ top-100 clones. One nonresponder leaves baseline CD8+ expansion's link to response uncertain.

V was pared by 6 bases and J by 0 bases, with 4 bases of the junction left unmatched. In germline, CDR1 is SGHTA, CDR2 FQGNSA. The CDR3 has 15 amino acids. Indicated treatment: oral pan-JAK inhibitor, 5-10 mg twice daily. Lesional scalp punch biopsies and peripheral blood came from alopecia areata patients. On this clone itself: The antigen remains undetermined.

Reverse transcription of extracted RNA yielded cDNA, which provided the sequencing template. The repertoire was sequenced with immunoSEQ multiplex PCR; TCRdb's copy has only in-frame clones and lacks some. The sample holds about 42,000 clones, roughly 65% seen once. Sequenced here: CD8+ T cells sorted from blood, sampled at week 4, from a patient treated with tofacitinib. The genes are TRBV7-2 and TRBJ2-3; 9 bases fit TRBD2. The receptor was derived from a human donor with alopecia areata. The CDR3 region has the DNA TGTGCCAGCAGTCTTAGCGGGAGCAGCACAGATACGCAGTATTTT. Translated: CASSLSGSSTDTQYF. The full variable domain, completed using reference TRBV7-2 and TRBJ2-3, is GAGVSQSPSNKVTEKGKDVELRCDPISGHTALYWYRQSLGQGLEFLIYFQGNSAPDKSGLPSDRFSAERTGGSVSTLTIQRTQQEDSAVYLCASSLSGSSTDTQYFGPGTRLTVL.